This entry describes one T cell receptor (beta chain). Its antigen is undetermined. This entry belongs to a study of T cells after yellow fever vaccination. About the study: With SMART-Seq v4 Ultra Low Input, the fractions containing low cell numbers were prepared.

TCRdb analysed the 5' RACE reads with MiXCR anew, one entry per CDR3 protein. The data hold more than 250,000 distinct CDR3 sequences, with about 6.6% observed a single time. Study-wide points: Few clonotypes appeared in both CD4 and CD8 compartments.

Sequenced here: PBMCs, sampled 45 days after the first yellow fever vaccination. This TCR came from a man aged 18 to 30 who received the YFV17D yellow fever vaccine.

CDR3 coding DNA: TGTGCCAGCAGCTTTCAGGGGGCGCGAGGAGCTTTCTTT. Translation gives CASSFQGARGAFF. The chain combines TRBV11-1 with TRBJ1-1; 8 positions agree with TRBD1. Germline-derived CDR1 and CDR2 are SGHAT and FQDESV (reference sequence). The CDR3 has 13 amino acids. The trim removed 3 bases at V and 10 bases at J, leaving 7 bases unmatched.